These T cell receptor beta chains were read from a single sample in a study of shared clonotypes between healthy human individuals. TCRdb's table, derived via immunoSEQ multiplex PCR, lists solely in-frame clones and lacks some. The table lists about 2.1 million clones, around 95% of them singletons. Sequencing used naive CD8+ T cells from PBMCs. These receptors were obtained from a man aged 18 to 30 in good health. Some clones in this sample may be carry-over from other donors' samples. The CDR3 runs from the conserved cysteine through the conserved F or W. Fields, in order: CDR3 length, clone size, D gene, J gene, V gene, CDR3 DNA, CDR3 protein. A D gene is named only where the DNA matches it firmly. Part of the rows lack a size; the others show once, few, many or a class for expanded clones.

13 - TRBD1 TRBJ1-2 TRBV14 TGTGCCAGCAGCCAGACAGGGGAGTTTGGCTACACCTTC CASSQTGEFGYTF
17 - - TRBJ2-5 TRBV19 TGTGCCAGTAGTATGGTTGCCACGGACCAGCCACAAGAGACCCAGTACTTC CASSMVATDQPQETQYF
15 - - TRBJ2-7 TRBV11-2 TGTGCCAGCAACCTGTCGCCCGGGATCCTTGGCGAGCAGTACTTC CASNLSPGILGEQYF
14 - TRBD1 TRBJ1-2 TRBV6-6 TGTGCCAGCAGTCCCAAGGGGGCTCCGCGGGGCTACACCTTC CASSPKGAPRGYTF
16 - - TRBJ2-1 TRBV11-2 TGTGCCAGCAGCTTAGATGGCGGCTTCTCCTACAATGAGCAGTTCTTC CASSLDGGFSYNEQFF
11 once - TRBJ1-1 TRBV29-1 TGCAGCGGTAGGGCCGGGGCTGAAGCTTTCTTT CSGRAGAEAFF
14 - - TRBJ2-2 TRBV27 TGTGCCAGCAGTTTAAATGGAGGAGGCGGGGAGCTGTTTTTT CASSLNGGGGELFF
14 - - TRBJ1-1 TRBV9 TGTGCCAGCAGCGTAAAGGCTGCAAACACTGAAGCTTTCTTT CASSVKAANTEAFF
15 - - TRBJ1-3 TRBV4-1 TGCGCCAGCAGCCAAGACTCAGGGGCTGGAAACACCATATATTTT CASSQDSGAGNTIYF
12 - - TRBJ2-7 TRBV29-1 TGCAGCGTTGGGGACGGCACCTACGAGCAGTACTTC CSVGDGTYEQYF
14 - - TRBJ2-5 TRBV6-1 TGTGCCAGCAGTGAATTGGGCAGCCAAGAGACCCAGTACTTC CASSELGSQETQYF
14 - - TRBJ2-7 TRBV15 TGTGCCACCAGCAGAGGGTTAGGCCGCTACGAGCAGTACTTC CATSRGLGRYEQYF
15 once TRBD2 TRBJ2-1 TRBV9 TGTGCCAGCAGCGTACGAGCGGGAGGGGACAATGAGCAGTTCTTC CASSVRAGGDNEQFF
16 - TRBD2 TRBJ2-7 TRBV27 TGTGCCAGCAGTTCAAGACTAGCGGGAGAAAACTACGAGCAGTACTTC CASSSRLAGENYEQYF
15 - TRBD1 TRBJ2-7 TRBV4-1 TGCGCCAGCAGCCAAGTTCGGCAGGGGGACTACGAGCAGTACTTC CASSQVRQGDYEQYF
12 - - TRBJ2-7 TRBV28 TGTGCCAGCAGTCCACCTGGGTACGAGCAGTACTTC CASSPPGYEQYF